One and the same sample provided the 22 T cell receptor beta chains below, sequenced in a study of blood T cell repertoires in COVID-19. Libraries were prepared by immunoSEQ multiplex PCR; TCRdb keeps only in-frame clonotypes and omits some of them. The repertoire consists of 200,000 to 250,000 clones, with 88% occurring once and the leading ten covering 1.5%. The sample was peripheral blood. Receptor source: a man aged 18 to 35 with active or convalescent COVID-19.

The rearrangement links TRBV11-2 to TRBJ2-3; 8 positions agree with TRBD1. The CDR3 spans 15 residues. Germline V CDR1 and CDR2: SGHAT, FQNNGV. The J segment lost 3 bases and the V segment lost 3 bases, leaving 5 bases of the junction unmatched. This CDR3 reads CASSFTGGITDTQYF. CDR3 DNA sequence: TGTGCCAGCAGCTTCACAGGGGGGATTACAGATACGCAGTATTTT.

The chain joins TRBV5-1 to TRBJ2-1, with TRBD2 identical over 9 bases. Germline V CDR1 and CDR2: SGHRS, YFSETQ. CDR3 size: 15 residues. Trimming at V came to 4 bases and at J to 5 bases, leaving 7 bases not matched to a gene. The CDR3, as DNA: TGCGCCAGCAGCCTGACTAGCGGAGGAAACAATGAGCAGTTCTTC. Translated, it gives CASSLTSGGNNEQFF.

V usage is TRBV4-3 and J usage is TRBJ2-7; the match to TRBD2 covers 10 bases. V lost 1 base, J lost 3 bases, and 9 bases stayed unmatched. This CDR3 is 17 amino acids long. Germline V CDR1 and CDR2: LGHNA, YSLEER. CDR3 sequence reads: CASSQGGGLAAFYEQYF. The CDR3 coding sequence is TGCGCCAGCAGCCAAGGGGGCGGACTAGCGGCGTTCTACGAGCAGTACTTC.

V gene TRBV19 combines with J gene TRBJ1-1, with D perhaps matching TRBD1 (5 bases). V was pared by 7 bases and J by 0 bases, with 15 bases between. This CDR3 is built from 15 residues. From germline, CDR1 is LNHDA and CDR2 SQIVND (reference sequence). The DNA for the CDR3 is TGTGCCAGTACGGAGCGGGGGGGGATGAACACTGAAGCTTTCTTT. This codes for CASTERGGMNTEAFF. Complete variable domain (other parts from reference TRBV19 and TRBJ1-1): DGGITQSPKYLFRKEGQNVTLSCEQNLNHDAMYWYRQDPGQGLRLIYYSQIVNDFQKGDIAEGYSVSREKKESFPLTVTSAQKNPTAFYLCASTERGGMNTEAFFGQGTRLTVV.

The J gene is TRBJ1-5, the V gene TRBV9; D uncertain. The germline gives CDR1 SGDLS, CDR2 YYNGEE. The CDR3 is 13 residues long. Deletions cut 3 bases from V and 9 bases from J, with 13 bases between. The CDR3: CASSASVSGPQHF. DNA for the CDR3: TGTGCCAGCAGCGCCTCTGTTTCGGGGCCCCAGCATTTT.

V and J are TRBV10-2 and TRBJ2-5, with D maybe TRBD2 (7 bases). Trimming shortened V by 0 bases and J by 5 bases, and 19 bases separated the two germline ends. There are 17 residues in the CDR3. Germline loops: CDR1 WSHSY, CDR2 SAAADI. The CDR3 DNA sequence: TGCGCCAGCAGTGAGTCGAGCGGGACACCCGGCGGCGAGACCCAGTACTTC. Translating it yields CASSESSGTPGGETQYF.

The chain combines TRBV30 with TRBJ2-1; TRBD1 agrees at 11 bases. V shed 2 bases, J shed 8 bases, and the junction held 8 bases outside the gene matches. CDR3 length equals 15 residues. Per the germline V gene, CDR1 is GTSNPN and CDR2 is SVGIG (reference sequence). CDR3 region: CAWSTGTGGFYEQFF. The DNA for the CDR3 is TGTGCCTGGAGTACCGGGACAGGGGGTTTCTATGAGCAGTTCTTC.

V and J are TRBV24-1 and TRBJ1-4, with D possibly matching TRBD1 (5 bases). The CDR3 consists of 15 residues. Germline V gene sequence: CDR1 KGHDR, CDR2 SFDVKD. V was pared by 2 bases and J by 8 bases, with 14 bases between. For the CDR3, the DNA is TGTGCCACCAGTGATTCGCAGGGATTTGGGGAAAAACTGTTTTTT. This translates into CATSDSQGFGEKLFF.

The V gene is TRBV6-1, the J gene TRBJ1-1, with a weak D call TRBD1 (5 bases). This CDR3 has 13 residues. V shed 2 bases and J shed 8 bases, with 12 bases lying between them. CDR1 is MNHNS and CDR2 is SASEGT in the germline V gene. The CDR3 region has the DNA TGTGCCAGCAGTGAACGGGGGGATCTGGAAGCTTTCTTT. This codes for CASSERGDLEAFF.

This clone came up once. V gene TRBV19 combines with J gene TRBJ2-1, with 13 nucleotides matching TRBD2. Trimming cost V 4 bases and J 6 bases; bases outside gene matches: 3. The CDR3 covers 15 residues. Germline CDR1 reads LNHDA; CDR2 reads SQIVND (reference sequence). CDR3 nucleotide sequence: TGTGCCAGTAGTACGAGGACTAGCGGGGGCAATGAGCAGTTCTTC. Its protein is CASSTRTSGGNEQFF.

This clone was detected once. The CDR3 nucleotides read TGTGCCAGCAAGAGGGCCGCGGATACGCAGTATTTT. This codes for CASKRAADTQYF. V gene TRBV2 combines with J gene TRBJ2-3; D perhaps matches TRBD2 (5 bases). The V end lost 7 bases, the J end lost 6 bases, and 11 bases lay between the germline ends. The germline V gene has CDR1 SNHLY and CDR2 FYNNEI. The CDR3 sequence is 12 residues long.

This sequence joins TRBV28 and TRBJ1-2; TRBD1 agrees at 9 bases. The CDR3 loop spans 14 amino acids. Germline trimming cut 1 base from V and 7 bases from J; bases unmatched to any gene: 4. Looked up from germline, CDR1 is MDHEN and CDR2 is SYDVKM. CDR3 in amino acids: CASSLLQGAPGYTF. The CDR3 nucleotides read TGTGCCAGCAGTTTATTACAGGGGGCGCCTGGCTACACCTTC.

DNA of the CDR3: TGCGCCAGCAGCCCGGGGGCGGGACAGGGAAATCAGCCCCAGCATTTT. Amino acids: CASSPGAGQGNQPQHF. The chain combines TRBV5-1 with TRBJ1-5, with 9 nucleotides matching TRBD1. V shed 4 bases, J shed 4 bases, and the junction held 9 bases outside the gene matches. Germline loops: CDR1 SGHRS, CDR2 YFSETQ. There are 16 residues in the CDR3.

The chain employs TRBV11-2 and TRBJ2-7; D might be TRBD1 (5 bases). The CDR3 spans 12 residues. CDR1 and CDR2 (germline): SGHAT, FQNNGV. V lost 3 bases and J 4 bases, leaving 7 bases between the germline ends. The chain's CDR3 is CASSFTGYEQYF. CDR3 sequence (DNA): TGTGCCAGCAGCTTTACAGGATACGAGCAGTACTTC.

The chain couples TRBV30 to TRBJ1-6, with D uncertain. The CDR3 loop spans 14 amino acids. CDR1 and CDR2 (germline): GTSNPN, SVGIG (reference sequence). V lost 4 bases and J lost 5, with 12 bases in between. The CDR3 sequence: CAWNSGPNNSPLHF. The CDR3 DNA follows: TGTGCCTGGAACTCTGGGCCAAATAATTCACCCCTCCACTTT.

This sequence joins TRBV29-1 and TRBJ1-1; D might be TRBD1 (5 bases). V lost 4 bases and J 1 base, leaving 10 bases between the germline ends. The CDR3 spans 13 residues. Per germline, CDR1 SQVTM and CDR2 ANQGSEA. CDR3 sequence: CSVARETNTEAFF. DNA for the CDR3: TGCAGCGTTGCCAGGGAAACGAACACTGAAGCTTTCTTT.

The CDR3 loop reads CSAAGGQKTEAFF. Here the CDR3 DNA reads TGCAGCGCCGCGGGGGGGCAGAAAACTGAAGCTTTCTTT. The chain recombines TRBV29-1 with TRBJ1-1; D perhaps matches TRBD1 (6 bases). The CDR3 consists of 13 residues. The V end lost 7 bases, the J end lost 5 bases, and 17 bases lay between the germline ends. In germline, CDR1 is SQVTM, CDR2 ANQGSEA. The full variable domain, completed using reference TRBV29-1 and TRBJ1-1, is SAVISQKPSRDICQRGTSLTIQCQVDSQVTMMFWYRQQPGQSLTLIATANQGSEATYESGFVIDKFPISRPNLTFSTLTVSNMSPEDSSIYLCSAAGGQKTEAFFGQGTRLTVV.

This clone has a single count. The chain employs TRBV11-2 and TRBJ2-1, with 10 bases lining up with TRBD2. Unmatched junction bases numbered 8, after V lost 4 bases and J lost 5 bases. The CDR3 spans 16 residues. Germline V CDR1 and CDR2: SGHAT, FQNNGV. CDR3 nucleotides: TGTGCCAGCAGCTCCGGGGGACTAGCGAGCAACAATGAGCAGTTCTTC. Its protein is CASSSGGLASNNEQFF.

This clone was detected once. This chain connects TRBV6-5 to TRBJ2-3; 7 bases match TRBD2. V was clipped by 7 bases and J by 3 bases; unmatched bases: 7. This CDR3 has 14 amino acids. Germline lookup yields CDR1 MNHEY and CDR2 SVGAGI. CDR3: CASTPPGGTDTQYF. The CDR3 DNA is TGTGCCAGCACCCCCCCGGGAGGAACAGATACGCAGTATTTT.

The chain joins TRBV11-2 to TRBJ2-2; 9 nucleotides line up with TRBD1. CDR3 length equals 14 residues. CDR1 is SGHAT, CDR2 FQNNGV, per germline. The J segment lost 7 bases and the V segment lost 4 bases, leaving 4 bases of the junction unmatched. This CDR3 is CASSWDREVGELFF. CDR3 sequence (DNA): TGTGCCAGCAGCTGGGACAGGGAGGTCGGGGAGCTGTTTTTT.

The CDR3 nucleotides are TGTGCCAGCAGCTTATCTCTCACAGGGGGGACCAATCAGCCCCAGCATTTT. This translates into CASSLSLTGGTNQPQHF. The chain combines TRBV7-9 with TRBJ1-5; the match to TRBD1 covers 8 bases. CDR1 and CDR2 from the germline V gene are SEHNR and FQNEAQ (reference sequence). Trimming removed 2 bases from V and 3 bases from J; junction bases left unmatched: 9. The CDR3 sequence is 17 residues long.

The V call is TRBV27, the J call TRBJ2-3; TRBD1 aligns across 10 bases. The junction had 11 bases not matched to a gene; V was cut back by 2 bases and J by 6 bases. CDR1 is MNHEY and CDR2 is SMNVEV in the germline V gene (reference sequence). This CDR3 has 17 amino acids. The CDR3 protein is CASSLRPGTGDLDTQYF. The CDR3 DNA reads TGTGCCAGCAGTTTAAGGCCCGGGACAGGGGACTTGGATACGCAGTATTTT.